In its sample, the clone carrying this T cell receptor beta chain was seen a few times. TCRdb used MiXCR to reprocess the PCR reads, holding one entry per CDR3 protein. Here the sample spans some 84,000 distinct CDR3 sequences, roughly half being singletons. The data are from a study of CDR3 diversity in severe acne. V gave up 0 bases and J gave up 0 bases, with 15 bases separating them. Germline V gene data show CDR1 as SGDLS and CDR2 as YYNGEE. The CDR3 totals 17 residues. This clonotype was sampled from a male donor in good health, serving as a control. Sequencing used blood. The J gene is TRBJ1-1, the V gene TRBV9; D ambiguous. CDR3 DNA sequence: TGTGCCAGCAGCGTAGTTCCCCGGGGAGGGATGAACACTGAAGCTTTCTTT. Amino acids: CASSVVPRGGMNTEAFF.